This T cell receptor (beta chain) emerged from a study of cytomegalovirus exposure and HLA in healthy donors. Germline V gives CDR1 GTSNPN, CDR2 SVGIG (reference sequence). This CDR3 contains 14 residues. The germline V and J ends were trimmed by 2 bases and 4 bases, with 12 bases remaining between them. Primers included in the PCR were 60 Vbeta and 13 Jbeta primers. Sequencing was performed with immunoSEQ multiplex PCR; in TCRdb, only in-frame clones are kept and a portion is missing. The sample has hundreds of thousands of clones, about 77% seen once; the top ten hold roughly 1.9%. Sequencing was done on a sample of PBMCs. The sequence came from a woman between 25 and 40 years old in good health and CMV-seronegative. The chain carries TRBV30 and TRBJ1-5; weak D call: TRBD1 (5 bases). Written as DNA, the CDR3 is TGTGCCTGGAGTACAGACAGAGAAAATCAGCCCCAGCATTTT. It is translated as CAWSTDRENQPQHF.